This T cell receptor beta chain comes out of a study of glioma-infiltrating T cells after dendritic cell vaccination. Overall study context: Three intradermal dendritic cell vaccine injections were given every two weeks. General study findings and limits: Few patients contributed both blood and tumor specimens.

Profiled with immunoSEQ multiplex PCR; TCRdb holds only in-frame clones, not every one. The table shows around 97,000 clones, with roughly 81% occurring only once. In germline, CDR1 is MNHNS, CDR2 SASEGT. The CDR3 is made up of 14 amino acids. Trimming stripped 6 bases from V and 2 bases from J, with 14 bases between. On this clone itself: The antigen remains unidentified.

Fresh-frozen tumor tissue and more than two years of survival data were available for all. The chain joins TRBV6-1 to TRBJ2-7; perhaps TRBD1 as D (5 bases). The clonotype comes from a human donor with glioblastoma. This material consisted of blood, taken before dendritic cell vaccination. The CDR3 DNA is TGTGCCAGCAGATGGACAAGAACCCCCTACGAGCAGTACTTC. This codes for CASRWTRTPYEQYF.